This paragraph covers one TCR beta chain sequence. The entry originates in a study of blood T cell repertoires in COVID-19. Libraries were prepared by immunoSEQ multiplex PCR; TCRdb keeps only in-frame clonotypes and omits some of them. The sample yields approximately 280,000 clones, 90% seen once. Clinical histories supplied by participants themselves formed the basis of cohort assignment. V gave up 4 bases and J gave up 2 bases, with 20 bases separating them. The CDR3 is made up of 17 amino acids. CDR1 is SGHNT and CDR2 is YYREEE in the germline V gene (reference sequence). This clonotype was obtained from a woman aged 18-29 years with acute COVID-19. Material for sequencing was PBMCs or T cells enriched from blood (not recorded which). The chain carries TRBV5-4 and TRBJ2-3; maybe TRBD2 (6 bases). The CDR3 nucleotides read TGTGCCAGCAGCCCAATTATCGGGGGTGGGCTCACAGATACGCAGTATTTT. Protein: CASSPIIGGGLTDTQYF.